These 8 T cell receptor beta chains share one sample of origin, sequenced in a study of blood T cells in healthy people across ages. Primers used in a second PCR of about 6 to 11 cycles were a sample-barcoded 5' primer and a J-beta primer mix. TCRdb recomputed calls from the 5' RACE reads with MiXCR, one row per CDR3 protein. Of roughly 1,800,000 distinct CDR3 sequences in the sample, just under 50% are singletons; the top ten hold approximately 2.1%. Source material: blood. Receptor source: a woman aged 35 to 49 in good health.

The chain joins TRBV7-9 to TRBJ2-3, with a tentative D call TRBD2 (6 bases). Trimming cost V 6 bases and J 3 bases, with 13 bases left between them. Germline values: CDR1 SEHNR, CDR2 FQNEAQ (reference sequence). The length of the CDR3 is 14 residues. The CDR3 DNA is TGTGCCAGCAGGCGGCGGGGCAGTACAGATACGCAGTATTTT. Residues: CASRRRGSTDTQYF.

This rearrangement joins TRBV20-1 to TRBJ2-7; 11 positions match TRBD2. Germline V CDR1 and CDR2: DFQATT, SNEGSKA (reference sequence). The V and J ends lost 0 bases and 0 bases, in that order; junction bases with no gene match: 10. The CDR3 covers 18 residues. CDR3 sequence: CSARDRFSGGAFSYEQYF. The CDR3 DNA follows: TGCAGTGCTAGAGATAGGTTTAGCGGGGGGGCATTCTCCTACGAGCAGTACTTC.

The rearrangement joins TRBV9 to TRBJ2-3; 7 bases align to TRBD1. Losses at the gene ends were 2 bases for V and 3 bases for J; bases not matched to a gene: 9. This CDR3 has 16 residues. Per the germline V gene, CDR1 is SGDLS and CDR2 is YYNGEE. The CDR3 spells CASSVRGQYVTDTQYF. The CDR3, as DNA: TGTGCCAGCAGCGTGAGGGGGCAATATGTTACAGATACGCAGTATTTT.

A few counts support this clonotype. This chain links TRBV6-6 with TRBJ1-6; D not certain. The CDR3 runs to 14 residues. Germline-derived CDR1 and CDR2 are MNHNY and SVGAGI (reference sequence). V lost 8 bases to trimming and J lost 7 bases, with 15 bases between them. The DNA of the CDR3 is TGTGCCAGCGGCCATTTGGGAGGGAATTCACCCCTCCACTTT. Protein: CASGHLGGNSPLHF.

This chain joins TRBV7-2 and TRBJ1-2; D is ambiguous. CDR3 length: 13 residues. CDR1 SGHTA and CDR2 FQGNSA come from the germline V gene. Trimming pared 5 bases from V and 3 bases from J, leaving 10 bases between. The CDR3 here is CASSVESYYGYTF. The CDR3 DNA reads TGTGCCAGCAGCGTAGAGTCCTACTATGGCTACACCTTC.

The sample holds a few counts of this clonotype. V and J are TRBV7-3 and TRBJ2-5; D unclear. Germline values: CDR1 SGHTA, CDR2 FQGTGA. This CDR3 has 13 amino acids. V gave up 0 bases and J gave up 5 bases, with 7 bases separating them. As DNA, the CDR3 is TGTGCCAGCAGCTTAACGTTCCGGGAGACCCAGTACTTC. This encodes CASSLTFRETQYF. The whole variable domain, remainder taken from reference TRBV7-3 and TRBJ2-5, is GAGVSQTPSNKVTEKGKYVELRCDPISGHTALYWYRQSLGQGPEFLIYFQGTGAADDSGLPNDRFFAVRPEGSVSTLKIQRTERGDSAVYLCASSLTFRETQYFGPGTRLLVL.

The chain couples TRBV20-1 to TRBJ2-4; D unresolved. The J call may be in error: the DNA end matches TRBJ2-5 better. In germline, CDR1 is DFQATT, CDR2 SNEGSKA (reference sequence). The CDR3 is made up of 11 amino acids. The CDR3 reads CSVVVMETQYF. The CDR3 DNA reads TGCAGTGTGGTGGTGATGGAGACCCAGTACTTC.

This clonotype has more than one count but fewer than ten. This chain links TRBV7-2 with TRBJ2-1; 11 nucleotides align to TRBD1. CDR1 is SGHTA, CDR2 FQGNSA, per germline. The V gene end was trimmed by 5 bases and the J gene end by 9 bases; junction bases not matched to a gene: 9. The CDR3 is 15 amino acids. CDR3 DNA: TGTGCCAGCAGCCTACCGGGACAGGGGGTGCGTGAGCAGTTCTTC. Protein product: CASSLPGQGVREQFF.